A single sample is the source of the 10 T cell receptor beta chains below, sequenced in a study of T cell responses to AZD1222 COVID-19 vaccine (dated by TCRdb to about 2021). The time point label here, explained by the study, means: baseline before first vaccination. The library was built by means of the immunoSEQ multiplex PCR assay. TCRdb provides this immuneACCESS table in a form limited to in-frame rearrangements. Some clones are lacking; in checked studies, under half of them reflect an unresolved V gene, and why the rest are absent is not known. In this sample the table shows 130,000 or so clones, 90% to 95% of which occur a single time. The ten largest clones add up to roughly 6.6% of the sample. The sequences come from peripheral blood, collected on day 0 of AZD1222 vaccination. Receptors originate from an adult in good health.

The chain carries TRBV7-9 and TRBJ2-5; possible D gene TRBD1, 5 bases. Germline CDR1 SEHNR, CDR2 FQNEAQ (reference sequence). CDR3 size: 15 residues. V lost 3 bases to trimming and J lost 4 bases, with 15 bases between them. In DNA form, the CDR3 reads TGTGCCAGCAGCTTTCAGGGTGGAGCGCGAGAGACCCAGTACTTC. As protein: CASSFQGGARETQYF. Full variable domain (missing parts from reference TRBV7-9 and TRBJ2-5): DTGVSQNPRHKITKRGQNVTFRCDPISEHNRLYWYRQTLGQGPEFLTYFQNEAQLEKSRLLSDRFSAERPKGSFSTLEIQRTEQGDSAMYLCASSFQGGARETQYFGPGTRLLVL.

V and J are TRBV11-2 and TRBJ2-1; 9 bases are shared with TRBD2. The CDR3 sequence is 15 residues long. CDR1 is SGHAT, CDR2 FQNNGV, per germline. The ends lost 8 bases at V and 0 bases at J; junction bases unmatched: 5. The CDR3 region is CASSETSGSYNEQFF. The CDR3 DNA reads TGTGCCAGCTCCGAGACTAGCGGCTCCTACAATGAGCAGTTCTTC.

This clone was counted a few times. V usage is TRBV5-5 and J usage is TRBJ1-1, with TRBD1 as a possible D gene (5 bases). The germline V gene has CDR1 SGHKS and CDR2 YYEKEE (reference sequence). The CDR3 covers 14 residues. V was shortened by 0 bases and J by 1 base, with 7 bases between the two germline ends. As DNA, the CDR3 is TGTGCCAGCAGCTTGGGACAGCAGAACACTGAAGCTTTCTTT. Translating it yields CASSLGQQNTEAFF.

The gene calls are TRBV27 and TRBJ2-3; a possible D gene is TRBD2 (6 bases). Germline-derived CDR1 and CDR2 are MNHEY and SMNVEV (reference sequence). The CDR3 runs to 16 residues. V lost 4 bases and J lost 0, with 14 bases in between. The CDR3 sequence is CASSSLLSGSTDTQYF. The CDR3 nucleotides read TGTGCCAGCAGTTCCCTCCTAAGCGGGAGCACAGATACGCAGTATTTT.

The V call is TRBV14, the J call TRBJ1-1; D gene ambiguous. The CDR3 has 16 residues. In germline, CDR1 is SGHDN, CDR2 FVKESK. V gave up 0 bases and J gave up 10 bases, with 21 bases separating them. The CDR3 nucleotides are TGTGCCAGCAGCCAAGACGTGGGAGTGGGCCTAAAAGGAGCTTTCTTT. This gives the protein CASSQDVGVGLKGAFF.

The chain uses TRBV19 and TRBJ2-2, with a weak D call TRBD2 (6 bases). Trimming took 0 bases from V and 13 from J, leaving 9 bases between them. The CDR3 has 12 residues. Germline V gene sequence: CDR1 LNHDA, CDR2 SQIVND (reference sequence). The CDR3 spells CASSIDRGRLFF. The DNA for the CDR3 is TGTGCCAGTAGTATAGATCGGGGGAGGCTGTTTTTT.

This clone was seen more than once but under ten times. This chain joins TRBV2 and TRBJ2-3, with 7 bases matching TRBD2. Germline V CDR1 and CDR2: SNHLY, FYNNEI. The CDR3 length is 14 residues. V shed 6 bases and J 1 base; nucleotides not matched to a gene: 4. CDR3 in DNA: TGTGCCAGCAGGCGGGAGTCGGGCACAGATACGCAGTATTTT. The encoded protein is CASRRESGTDTQYF.

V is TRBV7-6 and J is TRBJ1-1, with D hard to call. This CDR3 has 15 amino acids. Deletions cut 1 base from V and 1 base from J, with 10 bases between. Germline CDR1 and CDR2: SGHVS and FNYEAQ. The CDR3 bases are TGTGCCAGCAGCTTAGGGTCAGGAACGAACACTGAAGCTTTCTTT. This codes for CASSLGSGTNTEAFF.

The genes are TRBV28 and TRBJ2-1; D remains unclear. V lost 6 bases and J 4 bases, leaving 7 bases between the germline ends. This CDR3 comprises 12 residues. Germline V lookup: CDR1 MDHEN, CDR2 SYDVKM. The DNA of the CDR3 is TGTGCCAGCAGCAACACATACAATGAGCAGTTCTTC. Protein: CASSNTYNEQFF.

The CDR3 DNA reads TGTGCCAGCTCACCACTAGGGTCCACTGAAGCTTTCTTT. Protein sequence: CASSPLGSTEAFF. The chain uses TRBV18 and TRBJ1-1; D is unresolved. Germline values: CDR1 KGHSH, CDR2 LQKENI. CDR3 length equals 13 residues. V lost 1 base and J 4 bases, leaving 7 bases between the germline ends.